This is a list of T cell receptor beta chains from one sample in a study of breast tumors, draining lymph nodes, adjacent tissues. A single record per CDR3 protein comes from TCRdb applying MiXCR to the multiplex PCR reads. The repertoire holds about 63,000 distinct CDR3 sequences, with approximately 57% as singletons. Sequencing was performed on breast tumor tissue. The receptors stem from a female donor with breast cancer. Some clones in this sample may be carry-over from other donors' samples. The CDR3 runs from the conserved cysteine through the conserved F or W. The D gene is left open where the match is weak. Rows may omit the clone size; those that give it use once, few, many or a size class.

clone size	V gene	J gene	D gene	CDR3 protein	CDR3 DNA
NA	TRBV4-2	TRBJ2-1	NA	CASSQEPTSNNEQFF	TGTGCCAGCAGCCAAGAACCAACTAGCAACAATGAGCAGTTCTTC
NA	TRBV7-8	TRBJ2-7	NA	CASSLNPGPYEQYF	TGTGCCAGCAGCTTAAACCCAGGCCCCTACGAGCAGTACTTC
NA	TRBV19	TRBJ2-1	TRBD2	CASSHGPGLAGGIGQFF	TGTGCCAGTAGTCATGGACCGGGACTAGCGGGAGGGATTGGGCAGTTCTTC
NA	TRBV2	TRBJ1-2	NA	CASSRQIRVAIFLCANYGYTF	TGTGCCAGCAGCAGACAAATCAGAGTGGCTATATTCTTATGTGCTAACTATGGCTACACCTTC
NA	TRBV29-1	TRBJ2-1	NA	CSVVYYLGVGNEQFF	TGCAGCGTTGTTTACTACTTAGGGGTTGGCAATGAGCAGTTCTTC
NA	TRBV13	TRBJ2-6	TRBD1	CASSPPGQGVTAGANVLTF	TGTGCCAGCAGCCCACCTGGACAGGGGGTGACCGCTGGGGCCAACGTCCTGACTTTC
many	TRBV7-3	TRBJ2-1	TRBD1	CASSLGQPYNEQFF	TGTGCCAGCAGCCTGGGACAGCCCTACAATGAGCAGTTCTTC
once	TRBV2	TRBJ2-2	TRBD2	CASSAIVAGGQNTGELFF	TGTGCCAGCAGTGCTATCGTGGCGGGGGGCCAGAACACCGGGGAGCTGTTTTTT
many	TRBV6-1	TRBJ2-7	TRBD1	CASHERTGGYEQYF	TGTGCCAGCCATGAACGGACAGGGGGTTACGAGCAGTACTTC
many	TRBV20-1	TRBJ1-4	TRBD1	CSAPQGGRNEKLFF	TGCAGTGCTCCACAGGGGGGGAGAAATGAAAAACTGTTTTTT
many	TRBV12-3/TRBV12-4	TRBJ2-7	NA	CASSLGEGSEQYF	TGTGCCAGCAGTTTGGGGGAAGGGAGCGAGCAGTACTTC
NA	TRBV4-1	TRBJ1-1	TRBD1	CASSQEVTGATEAFF	TGCGCCAGCAGCCAAGAGGTGACAGGGGCCACTGAAGCTTTCTTT
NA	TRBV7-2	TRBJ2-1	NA	CASSGGANEQFF	TGTGCCAGCAGCGGGGGGGCCAATGAGCAGTTCTTC
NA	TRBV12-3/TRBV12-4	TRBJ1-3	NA	CASSLGRGVSGNTIYF	TGTGCCAGCAGTTTAGGACGGGGGGTATCTGGAAACACCATATATTTT
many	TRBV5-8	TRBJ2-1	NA	CASSSNQQGNEQFF	TGTGCCAGCAGCTCGAACCAGCAAGGCAATGAGCAGTTCTTC
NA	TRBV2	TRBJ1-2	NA	CASSSLGGRYGYTF	TGTGCCAGCAGCTCCCTCGGGGGCAGATATGGCTACACCTTC
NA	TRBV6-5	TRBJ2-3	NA	CASSHSRGFADTQYF	TGTGCCAGCAGTCACTCCAGGGGATTCGCAGATACGCAGTATTTT
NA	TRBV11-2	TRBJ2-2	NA	CASSPGQSSNTGELFF	TGTGCCAGCAGCCCCGGACAGTCTTCGAACACCGGGGAGCTGTTTTTT
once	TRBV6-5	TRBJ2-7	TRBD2	CASSGGIGRAGGRYEQYF	TGTGCCAGCAGTGGGGGCATCGGGAGGGCGGGAGGACGCTACGAGCAGTACTTC
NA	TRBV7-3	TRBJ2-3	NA	CASSPTRGTDTQYF	TGTGCCAGCAGCCCCACCCGGGGCACAGATACGCAGTATTTT
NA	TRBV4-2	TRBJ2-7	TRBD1	CASSQHTTGGYEQYF	TGTGCCAGCAGCCAGCATACCACAGGGGGTTACGAGCAGTACTTC
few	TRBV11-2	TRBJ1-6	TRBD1	CASSSRTGGRVSPLHF	TGTGCCAGCAGCTCTAGGACAGGGGGCCGGGTTTCACCCCTCCACTTT
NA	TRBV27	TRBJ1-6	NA	CASSRLTASYNSPLHF	TGTGCCAGCAGTCGTCTAACAGCCTCCTATAATTCACCCCTCCACTTT
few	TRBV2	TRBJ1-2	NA	CASSVVGSGGEGYTF	TGTGCCAGCAGTGTTGTGGGGTCAGGAGGCGAAGGCTACACCTTC
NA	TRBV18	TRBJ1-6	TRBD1	CASSRGQGDSPLHF	TGTGCCAGCTCACGGGGACAGGGAGATTCACCCCTCCACTTT
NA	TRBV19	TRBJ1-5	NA	CASSIAFGQLNQPRHF	TGTGCCAGTAGTATAGCGTTTGGCCAGCTCAATCAGCCCCGGCATTTT
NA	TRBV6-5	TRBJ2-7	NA	CASRPGPFYEQYF	TGTGCCAGCAGACCGGGACCCTTTTACGAGCAGTACTTC
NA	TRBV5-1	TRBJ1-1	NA	CASRPREGGTEAFF	TGCGCCAGCAGACCCCGGGAGGGTGGGACTGAGGCTTTCTTT
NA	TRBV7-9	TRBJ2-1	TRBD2	CASSFTSSGRDNEQFF	TGTGCCAGCAGCTTCACCTCTAGCGGGAGGGACAATGAGCAGTTCTTC
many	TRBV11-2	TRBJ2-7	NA	CASSFLTSSVYEQYF	TGTGCCAGCAGCTTCTTAACTAGCTCCGTCTACGAGCAGTACTTC
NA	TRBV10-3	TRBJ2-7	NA	CAISEGQLSEQYF	TGTGCCATCAGTGAGGGCCAGCTTTCCGAGCAGTACTTC
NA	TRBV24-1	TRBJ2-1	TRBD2	CATSSGGHNEQFF	TGTGCCACCAGTAGCGGGGGCCACAATGAGCAGTTCTTC
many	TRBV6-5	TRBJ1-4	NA	CASSPDTQSEKLFF	TGTGCCAGCAGCCCGGACACCCAGAGTGAAAAACTGTTTTTT
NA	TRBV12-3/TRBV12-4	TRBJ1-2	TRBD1	CASSHTGTGVYGYTF	TGTGCCAGCAGCCACACCGGGACAGGGGTTTATGGCTACACCTTC
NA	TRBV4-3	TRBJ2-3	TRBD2	CASSQDRGGGEDTQYF	TGCGCCAGCAGCCAAGATCGTGGGGGAGGGGAAGATACGCAGTATTTT
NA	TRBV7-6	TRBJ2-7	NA	CASSLAPVYEQYF	TGTGCCAGCAGCTTAGCGCCCGTCTACGAGCAGTACTTC
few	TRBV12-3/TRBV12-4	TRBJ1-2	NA	CASSLLAGSGNTF	TGTGCCAGCAGTTTATTGGCCGGCTCTGGAAACACCTTC
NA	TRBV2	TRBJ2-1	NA	CASTIGGSSYNEQFF	TGTGCCAGCACCATAGGGGGGAGCTCCTACAATGAGCAGTTCTTC
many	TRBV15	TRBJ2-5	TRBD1	CATGRDRGIETQYF	TGTGCCACCGGCCGGGACAGGGGAATAGAGACCCAGTACTTC
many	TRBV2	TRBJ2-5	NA	CASSEGDSLKETQYF	TGTGCCAGCAGTGAAGGGGACTCCTTAAAGGAGACCCAGTACTTC
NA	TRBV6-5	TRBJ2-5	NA	CASSHSMGEGETQYF	TGTGCCAGCAGTCACTCGATGGGAGAGGGAGAGACCCAGTACTTC
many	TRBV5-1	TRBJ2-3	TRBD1	CASSSSGGQADTQYF	TGCGCCAGCAGCTCTTCAGGGGGCCAGGCAGATACGCAGTATTTT
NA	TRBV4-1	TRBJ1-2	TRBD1	CASSQPGQGAGYTF	TGCGCCAGCAGCCAACCGGGACAGGGGGCAGGCTACACCTTC
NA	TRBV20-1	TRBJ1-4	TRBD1	CSARDPMGQLNEKLFF	TGCAGTGCTAGAGATCCGATGGGACAGCTTAATGAAAAACTGTTTTTT
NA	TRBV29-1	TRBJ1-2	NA	CSVEGTAYGYTF	TGCAGCGTTGAAGGGACAGCCTATGGCTACACCTTC
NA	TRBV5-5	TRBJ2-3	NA	CASRSNRPGATSTDTQYF	TGTGCCAGCAGATCAAACCGTCCGGGGGCGACTAGCACAGATACGCAGTATTTT
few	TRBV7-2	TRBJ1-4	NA	CASRRGTDEKLFF	TGTGCCAGCAGGCGGGGGACTGATGAAAAACTGTTTTTT
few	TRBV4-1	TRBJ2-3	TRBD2	CASSYPGLAGVDPTDTQYF	TGCGCCAGCAGCTATCCGGGACTAGCGGGAGTGGACCCCACAGATACGCAGTATTTT
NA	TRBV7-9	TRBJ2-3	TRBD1	CASSSRTGMTTDTQYF	TGTGCCAGCAGCAGCAGGACAGGGATGACGACAGATACGCAGTATTTT
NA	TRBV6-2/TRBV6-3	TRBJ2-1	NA	CASNIGYNEQFF	TGTGCCAGTAATATCGGCTACAATGAGCAGTTCTTC
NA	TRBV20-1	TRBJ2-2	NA	CSAPDEGYTGELFF	TGCAGTGCCCCGGACGAGGGCTACACCGGGGAGCTGTTTTTT
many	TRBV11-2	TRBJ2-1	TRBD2	CASSLSWREDANSYNEQFF	TGTGCCAGCAGCTTAAGCTGGCGGGAGGACGCTAACTCCTACAATGAGCAGTTCTTC